This T cell receptor beta chain was identified in a study of blood T cell repertoires in COVID-19 (dated by TCRdb to between 2020 and 2021). As for the study more broadly: For ImmuneRACE Cohort 3, a participant was defined as recovered based on two consecutive negative NP/OP PCR tests, clearance by a healthcare professional, or resolution of symptoms. Deeply sampled blood TCRbeta repertoires from subjects exposed to, actively infected with, or recovered from COVID-19 were included in the dataset. Sample metadata almost always included a de-identified subject ID, COVID-19 status, age in years and sex. The prospective study material was composed of cDNA or gDNA derived from T cells, B-cell-depleted T cells, or PBMCs. Where available, HLA class I and class II types were obtained from metadata supplied by the sample provider rather than from assay-based typing. The repertoires were made available in a free public database intended to serve as a resource for research on the immune response to SARS-CoV-2. Samples were obtained from the ongoing ImmuneRACE study (first 160 participants) and from 1,254 subjects provided by 6 global collaborators. Samples from collaborators originated in the United States, Italy and Spain and spanned both the acute and convalescent phases of COVID-19. Beyond this particular receptor, the publication reports: The quantity of clinical and demographic metadata differed by source and by participant and was supplied without curation.

Participants in the prospective study were enrolled through a virtual design, were aged 18 to 89 years, and lived in roughly 24 United States geographic areas. To assign participants to cohorts, the prospective study relied on clinical history that participants themselves reported in a screening survey and a study questionnaire. Each participant in the prospective study had whole blood, serum and a nasopharyngeal or oropharyngeal swab collected by mobile phlebotomists. Additional blood draws and questionnaires over an approximately 2-month period could optionally be provided by prospective study participants. Blood samples from the prospective study were shipped frozen or at room temperature prior to DNA extraction. TCRbeta CDR3 regions were amplified from genomic DNA using the immunoSEQ Assay, a bias-controlled multiplex PCR. As for the authors' bioinformatics: Within the assay, amplification of reference gene primers was used to estimate how many nucleated cells each sample contained. To quantify the absolute abundance of each unique TCRbeta CDR3 rearrangement, sequence reads were collapsed and filtered. Productive Simpson clonality was computed per sample as the square root of Simpson's diversity index over productive rearrangements. As stored in TCRdb, this immuneACCESS dataset retains in-frame rearrangements with V and J assigned. A fraction of the clones does not appear; measured against another copy, unresolved V genes explain less than half of the discrepancy, and the remainder lacks a known reason. The V and J calls and the clone size are those of that table, but D and trimming were determined from the DNA. This sample holds 400,000 or so clones; about 89% were observed only once. The ten biggest clones cover about 2.1% of the sample.

With respect to this clone: Its antigen target is currently unknown. The record has no base qualities; no much larger clone is one base away.

The origin of this receptor is a man aged 35 to 55 in a cohort exposed to, infected with or recovered from COVID-19 (not recorded which). The specimen was PBMCs or T cells enriched from blood (not recorded which).

The CDR3 protein is CASSDEGGYTDTQYF. The DNA reads as follows: TGCGCCAGCAGTGATGAGGGAGGATACACAGATACGCAGTATTTT. The sequence links TRBV10-1 to TRBJ2-3; perhaps TRBD2 is the D gene, with 6 bases matching. The germline V gene (reference sequence) supplies CDR1 WNHNN and CDR2 SYGVQD. The germline ends are 12 bases apart after V is trimmed by 3 bases and J by 2 bases. Including the terminal cysteine and phenylalanine, the CDR3 comprises 15 residues. Just CDR3 DNA is preserved here, 45 bases in frame from base 1.